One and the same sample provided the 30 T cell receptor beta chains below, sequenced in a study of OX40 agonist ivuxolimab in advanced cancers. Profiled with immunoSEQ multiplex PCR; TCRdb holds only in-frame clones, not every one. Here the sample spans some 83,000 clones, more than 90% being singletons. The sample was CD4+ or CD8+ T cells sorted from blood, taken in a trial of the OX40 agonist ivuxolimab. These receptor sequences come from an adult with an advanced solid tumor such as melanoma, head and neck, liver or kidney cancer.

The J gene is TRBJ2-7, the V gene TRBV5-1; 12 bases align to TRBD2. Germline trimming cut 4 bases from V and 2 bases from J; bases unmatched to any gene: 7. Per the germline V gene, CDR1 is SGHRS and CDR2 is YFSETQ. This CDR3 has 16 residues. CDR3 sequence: CASSTGLAGYTYEQYF. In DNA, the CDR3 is TGCGCCAGCAGCACTGGACTAGCGGGGTATACCTACGAGCAGTACTTC.

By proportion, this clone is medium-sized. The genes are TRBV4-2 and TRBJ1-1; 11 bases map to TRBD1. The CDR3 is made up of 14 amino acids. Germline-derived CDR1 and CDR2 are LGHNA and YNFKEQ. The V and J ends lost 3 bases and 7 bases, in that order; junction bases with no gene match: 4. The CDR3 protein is CASSQGQGDGEAFF. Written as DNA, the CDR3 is TGTGCCAGCAGCCAGGGACAGGGGGACGGTGAAGCTTTCTTT.

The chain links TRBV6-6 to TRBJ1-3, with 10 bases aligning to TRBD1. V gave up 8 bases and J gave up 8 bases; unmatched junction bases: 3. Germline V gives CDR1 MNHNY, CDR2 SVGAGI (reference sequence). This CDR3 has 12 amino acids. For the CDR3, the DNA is TGTGCCAGCTGGGACAGGGGAGACACCATATATTTT. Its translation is CASWDRGDTIYF.

As DNA, the CDR3 is TGTGCCAGCCATCCCCTGTTAACCACCGGTACGCAGTATTTT. This codes for CASHPLLTTGTQYF. The chain joins TRBV28 to TRBJ2-3; D remains ambiguous. The CDR3 sequence is 14 residues long. From germline, CDR1 is MDHEN and CDR2 SYDVKM. The V and J ends lost 8 bases and 8 bases respectively, with 20 bases between them.

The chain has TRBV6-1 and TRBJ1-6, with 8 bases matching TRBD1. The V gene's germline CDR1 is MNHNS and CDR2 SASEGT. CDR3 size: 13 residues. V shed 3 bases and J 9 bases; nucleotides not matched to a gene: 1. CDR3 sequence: CASSETGASPLHF. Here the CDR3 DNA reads TGTGCCAGCAGTGAGACAGGGGCTTCACCCCTCCACTTT.

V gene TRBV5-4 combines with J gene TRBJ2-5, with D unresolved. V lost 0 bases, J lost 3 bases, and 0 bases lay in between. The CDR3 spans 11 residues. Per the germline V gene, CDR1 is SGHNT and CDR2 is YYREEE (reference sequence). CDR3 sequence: CASSLEETQYF. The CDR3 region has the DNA TGTGCCAGCAGCTTGGAAGAGACCCAGTACTTC.

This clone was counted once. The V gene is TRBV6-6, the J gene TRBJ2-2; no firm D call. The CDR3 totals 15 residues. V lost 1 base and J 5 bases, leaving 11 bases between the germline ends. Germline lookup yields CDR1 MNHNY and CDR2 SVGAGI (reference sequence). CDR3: CASSYFGYGTGELFF. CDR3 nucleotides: TGTGCCAGCAGTTACTTTGGCTACGGTACCGGGGAGCTGTTTTTT.

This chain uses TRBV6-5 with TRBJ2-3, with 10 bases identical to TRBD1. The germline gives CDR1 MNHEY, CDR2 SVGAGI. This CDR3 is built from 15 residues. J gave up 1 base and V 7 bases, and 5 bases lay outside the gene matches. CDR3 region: CASKVGTGGTDTQYF. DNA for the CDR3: TGTGCCAGCAAGGTCGGGACAGGGGGCACAGATACGCAGTATTTT.

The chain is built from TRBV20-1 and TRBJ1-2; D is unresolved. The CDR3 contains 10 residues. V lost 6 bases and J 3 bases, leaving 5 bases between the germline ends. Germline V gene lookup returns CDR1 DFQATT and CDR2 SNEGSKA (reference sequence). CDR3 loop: CSAPYYGYTF. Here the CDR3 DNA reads TGCAGTGCCCCTTACTATGGCTACACCTTC.

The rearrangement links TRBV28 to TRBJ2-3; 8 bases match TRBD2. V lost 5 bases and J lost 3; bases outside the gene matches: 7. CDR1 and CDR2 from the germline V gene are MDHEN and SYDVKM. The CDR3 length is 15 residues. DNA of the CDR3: TGTGCCAGCAGTCGGGGACTAGAAAGGACAGATACGCAGTATTTT. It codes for CASSRGLERTDTQYF.

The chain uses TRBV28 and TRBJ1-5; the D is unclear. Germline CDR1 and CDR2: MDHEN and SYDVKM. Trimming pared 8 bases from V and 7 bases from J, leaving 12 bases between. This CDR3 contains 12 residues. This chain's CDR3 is CASHRMGQPQHF. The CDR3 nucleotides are TGTGCCAGCCATAGGATGGGGCAGCCCCAGCATTTT. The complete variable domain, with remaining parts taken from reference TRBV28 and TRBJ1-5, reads DVKVTQSSRYLVKRTGEKVFLECVQDMDHENMFWYRQDPGLGLRLIYFSYDVKMKEKGDIPEGYSVSREKKERFSLILESASTNQTSMYLCASHRMGQPQHFGDGTRLSIL.

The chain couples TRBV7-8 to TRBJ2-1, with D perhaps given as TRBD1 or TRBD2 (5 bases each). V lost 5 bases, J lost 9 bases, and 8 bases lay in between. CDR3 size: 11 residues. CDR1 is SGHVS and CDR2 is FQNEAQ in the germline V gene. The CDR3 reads CASSGGGEQFF. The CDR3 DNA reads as TGTGCCAGCAGCGGGGGTGGTGAGCAGTTCTTC. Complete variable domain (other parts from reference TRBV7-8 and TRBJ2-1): GAGVSQSPRYKVAKRGQDVALRCDPISGHVSLFWYQQALGQGPEFLTYFQNEAQLDKSGLPSDRFFAERPEGSVSTLKIQRTQQEDSAVYLCASSGGGEQFFGPGTRLTVL.

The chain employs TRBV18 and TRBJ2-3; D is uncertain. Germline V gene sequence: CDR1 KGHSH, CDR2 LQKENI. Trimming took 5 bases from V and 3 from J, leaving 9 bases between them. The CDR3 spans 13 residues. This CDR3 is CASSFSITDTQYF. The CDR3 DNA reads TGTGCCAGCTCATTCTCAATTACAGATACGCAGTATTTT.

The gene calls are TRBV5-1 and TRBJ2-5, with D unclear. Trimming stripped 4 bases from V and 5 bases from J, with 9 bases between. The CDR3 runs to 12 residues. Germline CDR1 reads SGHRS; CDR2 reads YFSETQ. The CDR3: CASSDVGETQYF. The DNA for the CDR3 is TGCGCCAGCAGCGACGTTGGGGAGACCCAGTACTTC.

CDR3 loop: CASSFRGADYGYTF. The CDR3 DNA reads TGTGCCAGCAGTTTCCGGGGGGCGGACTATGGCTACACCTTC. The V call is TRBV28, the J call TRBJ1-2; possible D gene TRBD1, 6 bases. V lost 3 bases to trimming and J lost 3 bases, with 11 bases between them. In germline, CDR1 is MDHEN, CDR2 SYDVKM. The CDR3 spans 14 residues.

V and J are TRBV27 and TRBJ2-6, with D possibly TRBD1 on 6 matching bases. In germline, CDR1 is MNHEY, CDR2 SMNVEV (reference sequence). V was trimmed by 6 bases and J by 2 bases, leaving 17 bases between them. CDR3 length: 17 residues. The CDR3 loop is CASRRAQGSTGANVLTF. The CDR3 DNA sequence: TGTGCCAGCAGACGGGCCCAGGGGAGCACTGGGGCCAACGTCCTGACTTTC.

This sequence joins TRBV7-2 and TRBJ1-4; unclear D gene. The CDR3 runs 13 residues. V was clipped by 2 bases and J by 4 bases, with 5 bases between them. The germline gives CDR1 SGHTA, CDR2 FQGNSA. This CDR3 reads CASSLMDNEKLFF. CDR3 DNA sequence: TGTGCCAGCAGCTTAATGGATAATGAAAAACTGTTTTTT.

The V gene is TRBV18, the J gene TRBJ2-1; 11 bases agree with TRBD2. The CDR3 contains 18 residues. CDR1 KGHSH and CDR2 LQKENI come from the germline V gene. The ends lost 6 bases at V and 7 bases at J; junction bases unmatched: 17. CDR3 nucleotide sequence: TGTGCCAGCTCCCAACGGCAGGGTACTAGCGGGGGTAGGAATGAGCAGTTCTTC. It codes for CASSQRQGTSGGRNEQFF.

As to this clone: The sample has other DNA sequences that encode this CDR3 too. CDR3 loop: CASSSGTGVGGHYEQYF. Written as DNA, the CDR3 is TGTGCCAGCAGCTCCGGGACAGGGGTTGGGGGACACTACGAGCAGTACTTC. The chain recombines TRBV5-6 with TRBJ2-7; 10 bases are a match to TRBD1. The CDR3 runs 17 residues. In germline, CDR1 is SGHDT, CDR2 YYEEEE. Unmatched junction bases numbered 12, after V lost 3 bases and J lost 3 bases.

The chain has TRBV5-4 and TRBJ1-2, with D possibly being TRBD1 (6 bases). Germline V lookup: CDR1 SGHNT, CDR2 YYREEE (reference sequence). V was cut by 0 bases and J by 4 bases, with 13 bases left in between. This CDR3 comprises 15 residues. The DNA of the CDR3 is TGTGCCAGCAGCTTGGCTGGGGGCAGAGGCTATGGCTACACCTTC. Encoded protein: CASSLAGGRGYGYTF.

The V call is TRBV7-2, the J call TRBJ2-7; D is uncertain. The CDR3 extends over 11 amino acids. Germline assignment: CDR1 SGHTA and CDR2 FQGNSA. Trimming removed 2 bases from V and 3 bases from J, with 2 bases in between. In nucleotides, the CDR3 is TGTGCCAGCAGCTTAAACTACGAGCAGTACTTC. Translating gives CASSLNYEQYF. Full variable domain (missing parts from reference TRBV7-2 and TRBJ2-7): GAGVSQSPSNKVTEKGKDVELRCDPISGHTALYWYRQSLGQGLEFLIYFQGNSAPDKSGLPSDRFSAERTGGSVSTLTIQRTQQEDSAVYLCASSLNYEQYFGPGTRLTVT.

CDR3 sequence reads: CASSISGSVYNEQFF. The DNA of the CDR3 is TGTGCCAGCAGTATCAGCGGGAGCGTCTACAATGAGCAGTTCTTC. The J gene is TRBJ2-1, the V gene TRBV6-6; 8 bases match TRBD2. V dropped 5 bases and J dropped 3; count of bases not matched to a gene: 6. The germline V gene has CDR1 MNHNY and CDR2 SVGAGI (reference sequence). The CDR3 consists of 15 residues.

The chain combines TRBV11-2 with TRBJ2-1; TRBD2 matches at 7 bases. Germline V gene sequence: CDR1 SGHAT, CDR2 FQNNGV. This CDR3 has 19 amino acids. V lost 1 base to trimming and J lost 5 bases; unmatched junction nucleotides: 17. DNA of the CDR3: TGTGCCAGCAGCTTAGGGCGTCTAGCGGAGAATCAGCGAAACAATGAGCAGTTCTTC. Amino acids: CASSLGRLAENQRNNEQFF.

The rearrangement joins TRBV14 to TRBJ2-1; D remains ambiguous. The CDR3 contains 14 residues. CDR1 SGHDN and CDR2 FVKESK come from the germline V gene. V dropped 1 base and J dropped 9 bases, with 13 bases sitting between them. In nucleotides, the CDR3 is TGTGCCAGCAGCCAAGGGAGCTGGGTGGCTGAGCAGTTCTTC. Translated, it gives CASSQGSWVAEQFF.

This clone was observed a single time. CDR3: CASSGGVLGQGAYEQYF. As DNA, the CDR3 is TGTGCCAGCAGCGGAGGAGTATTGGGACAGGGGGCGTACGAGCAGTACTTC. The chain couples TRBV5-8 to TRBJ2-7; 12 bases align to TRBD1. The CDR3 has 17 residues. Trimming at V came to 4 bases and at J to 4 bases, leaving 12 bases not matched to a gene. In germline, CDR1 is SGHTS, CDR2 YDEGEE.

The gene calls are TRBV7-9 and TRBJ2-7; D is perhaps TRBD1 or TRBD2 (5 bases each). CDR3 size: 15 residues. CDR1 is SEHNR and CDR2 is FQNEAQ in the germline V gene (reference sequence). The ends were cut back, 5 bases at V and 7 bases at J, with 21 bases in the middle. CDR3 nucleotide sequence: TGTGCCAGCAGCCGAGGGGCCAGGCGCCGGGGTGAGCAGTACTTC. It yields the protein CASSRGARRRGEQYF.

CDR3 residues: CASSEAGEQFF. CDR3 coding DNA: TGTGCCAGCAGTGAGGCGGGTGAGCAGTTCTTC. This rearrangement joins TRBV2 to TRBJ2-1, with a tentative D call TRBD2 (5 bases). V was cut by 3 bases and J by 9 bases, with 6 bases left in between. The CDR3 loop spans 11 amino acids. Germline V gives CDR1 SNHLY, CDR2 FYNNEI. Variable domain in full (rest from reference TRBV2 and TRBJ2-1): EPEVTQTPSHQVTQMGQEVILRCVPISNHLYFYWYRQILGQKVEFLVSFYNNEISEKSEIFDDQFSVERPDGSNFTLKIRSTKLEDSAMYFCASSEAGEQFFGPGTRLTVL.

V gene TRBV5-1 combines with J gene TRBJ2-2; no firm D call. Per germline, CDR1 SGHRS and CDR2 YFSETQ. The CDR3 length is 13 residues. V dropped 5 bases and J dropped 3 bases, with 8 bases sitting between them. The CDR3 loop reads CASRPQDTGELFF. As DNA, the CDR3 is TGCGCCAGCAGGCCCCAGGACACCGGGGAGCTGTTTTTT.

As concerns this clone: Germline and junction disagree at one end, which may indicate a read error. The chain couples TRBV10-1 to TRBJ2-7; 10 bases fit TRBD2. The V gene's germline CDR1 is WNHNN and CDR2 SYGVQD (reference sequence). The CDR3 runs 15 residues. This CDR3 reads CASSESTSGIYEQYF. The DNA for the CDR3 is TGCGCCAGCAGCGAGTCCACTAGCGGGATCTACGAGCAGTACTTC.

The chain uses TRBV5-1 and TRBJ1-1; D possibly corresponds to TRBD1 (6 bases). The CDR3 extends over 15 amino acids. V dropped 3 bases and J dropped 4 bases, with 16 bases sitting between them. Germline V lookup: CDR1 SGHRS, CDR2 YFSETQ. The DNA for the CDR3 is TGCGCCAGCAGCTGGGACATCCGTTCGAGCACTGAAGCTTTCTTT. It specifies CASSWDIRSSTEAFF.